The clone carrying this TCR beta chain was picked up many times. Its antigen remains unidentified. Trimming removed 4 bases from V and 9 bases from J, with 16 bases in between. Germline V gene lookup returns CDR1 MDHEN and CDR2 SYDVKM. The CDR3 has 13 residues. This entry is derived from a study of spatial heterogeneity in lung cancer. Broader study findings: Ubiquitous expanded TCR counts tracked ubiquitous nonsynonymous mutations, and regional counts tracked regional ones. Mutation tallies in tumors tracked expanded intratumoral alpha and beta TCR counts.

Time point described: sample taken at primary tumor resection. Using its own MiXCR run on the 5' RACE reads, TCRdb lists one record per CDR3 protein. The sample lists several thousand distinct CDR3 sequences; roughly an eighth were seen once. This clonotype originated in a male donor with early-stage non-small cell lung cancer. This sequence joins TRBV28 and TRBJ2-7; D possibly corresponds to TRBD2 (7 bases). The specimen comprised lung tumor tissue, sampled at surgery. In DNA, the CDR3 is TGTGCCAGCAGTTGGGGGGGGGCGGTCTGGCAGTACTTC. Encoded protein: CASSWGGAVWQYF. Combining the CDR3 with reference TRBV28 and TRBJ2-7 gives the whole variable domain DVKVTQSSRYLVKRTGEKVFLECVQDMDHENMFWYRQDPGLGLRLIYFSYDVKMKEKGDIPEGYSVSREKKERFSLILESASTNQTSMYLCASSWGGAVWQYFGPGTRLTVT.